These 29 T cell receptor beta chains were sequenced from one sample in a study of blood T cell repertoires in COVID-19. The table came from immunoSEQ multiplex PCR; TCRdb's copy has only in-frame clones and leaves some out. The data show more than 110,000 clones, about 79% seen once. Sequencing used peripheral blood. The receptors were sampled from a woman of 80 years or more with active or convalescent COVID-19.

The chain employs TRBV19 and TRBJ1-5, with TRBD1 identical over 9 bases. V lost 3 bases and J lost 6; bases outside the gene matches: 6. Germline lookup yields CDR1 LNHDA and CDR2 SQIVND (reference sequence). This CDR3 has 15 amino acids. CDR3 loop: CASSIRGQGSQPQHF. CDR3 coding DNA: TGTGCCAGTAGTATTAGGGGACAGGGAAGTCAGCCCCAGCATTTT.

This rearrangement joins TRBV30 to TRBJ1-2, with a weak D call TRBD1 (6 bases). Germline V lookup: CDR1 GTSNPN, CDR2 SVGIG (reference sequence). Trimming pared 0 bases from V and 7 bases from J, leaving 15 bases between. The CDR3 covers 14 residues. Here the CDR3 reads CAWSVRSGGVGYTF. CDR3 DNA sequence: TGTGCCTGGAGTGTACGTTCGGGGGGCGTTGGCTACACCTTC.

The chain joins TRBV4-2 to TRBJ2-2, with 10 nucleotides matching TRBD1. Per germline, CDR1 LGHNA and CDR2 YNFKEQ. This CDR3 has 20 amino acids. Trimming cost V 0 bases and J 5 bases; bases outside gene matches: 15. CDR3 residues: CASSQDPRTGGIKGTGELFF. Written as DNA, the CDR3 is TGTGCCAGCAGCCAAGATCCAAGGACAGGGGGTATCAAAGGAACCGGGGAGCTGTTTTTT.

This chain joins TRBV18 and TRBJ2-7, with D tentatively TRBD1 (6 bases). V was shortened by 2 bases and J by 0 bases, with 14 bases between the two germline ends. Germline CDR1 KGHSH, CDR2 LQKENI. There are 16 residues in the CDR3. The CDR3 sequence: CASSPGVRGSSYEQYF. For the CDR3, the DNA is TGTGCCAGCTCACCAGGCGTCAGGGGTAGCTCCTACGAGCAGTACTTC.

The chain has TRBV7-2 and TRBJ2-5; 12 bases are shared with TRBD2. The trim removed 5 bases at V and 12 bases at J, leaving 19 bases unmatched. This CDR3 is 17 amino acids long. From germline, CDR1 is SGHTA and CDR2 FQGNSA. The CDR3: CASSPLPLTSGGGMEYF. DNA of the CDR3: TGTGCCAGCAGCCCTTTACCGTTGACTAGCGGGGGCGGAATGGAGTACTTC.

In this sample, this clone turned up once. The chain links TRBV7-8 to TRBJ1-1, with 9 bases identical to TRBD1. J gave up 4 bases and V 5 bases, and 8 bases lay outside the gene matches. Looked up from germline, CDR1 is SGHVS and CDR2 is FQNEAQ. This CDR3 region has 15 residues. The CDR3 DNA reads TGTGCCAGCAGCCTAAAGACAGGGGGGAGCACTGAAGCTTTCTTT. Protein: CASSLKTGGSTEAFF.

The V and J genes are TRBV29-1 and TRBJ1-4; D unresolved. V shed 2 bases and J shed 2 bases, with 6 bases lying between them. Germline CDR1 reads SQVTM; CDR2 reads ANQGSEA. The CDR3 runs to 13 residues. The CDR3 here is CSVEIQTNEKLFF. The DNA of the CDR3 is TGCAGCGTTGAAATTCAGACTAATGAAAAACTGTTTTTT.

The chain recombines TRBV18 with TRBJ1-3; tentative D call: TRBD1 (5 bases). Germline loops: CDR1 KGHSH, CDR2 LQKENI. Trimming shortened V by 3 bases and J by 2 bases, and 14 bases separated the two germline ends. The CDR3 contains 16 residues. The chain's CDR3 is CASSPRGGTTGNTIYF. CDR3 bases: TGTGCCAGCTCACCCCGGGGGGGAACGACTGGAAACACCATATATTTT.

V gene TRBV6-6 combines with J gene TRBJ2-3, with 11 bases that match TRBD2. Per germline, CDR1 MNHNY and CDR2 SVGAGI (reference sequence). The CDR3 has 15 amino acids. V lost 6 bases and J lost 4; bases outside the gene matches: 6. The CDR3 loop reads CASSPSGGRSDTQYF. CDR3 bases: TGTGCCAGCAGCCCTAGCGGGGGGCGGTCAGATACGCAGTATTTT.

The chain links TRBV7-2 to TRBJ1-5; 10 bases map to TRBD1. With 1 base clipped from V and 7 bases from J, the junction kept 4 bases outside the gene matches. CDR1 and CDR2 from the germline V gene are SGHTA and FQGNSA. CDR3 length equals 15 residues. In DNA, the CDR3 is TGTGCCAGCAGCTTAGGCTCGGGACAGGGGCAGCCCCAGCATTTT. Amino acid sequence: CASSLGSGQGQPQHF.

The chain joins TRBV27 to TRBJ2-7, with a weak D call TRBD1 (5 bases). V gave up 2 bases and J gave up 2 bases, with 13 bases separating them. The CDR3 has 15 residues. Germline V gives CDR1 MNHEY, CDR2 SMNVEV (reference sequence). The CDR3 loop reads CASSLAGLATYEQYF. The CDR3, as DNA: TGTGCCAGCAGTTTAGCAGGGCTGGCTACCTACGAGCAGTACTTC.

V gene TRBV29-1 combines with J gene TRBJ2-2; 8 positions agree with TRBD2. J was trimmed by 4 bases and V by 7 bases; bases with no gene match: 8. CDR3 size: 14 residues. Per germline, CDR1 SQVTM and CDR2 ANQGSEA. The CDR3 spells CSANSGTSTGELFF. CDR3 DNA sequence: TGCAGCGCGAATAGCGGGACCTCCACCGGGGAGCTGTTTTTT.

This clone was detected only a few times. The chain links TRBV6-6 to TRBJ1-5, with 8 positions matching TRBD1. The trim removed 5 bases at V and 5 bases at J, leaving 2 bases unmatched. CDR1 is MNHNY, CDR2 SVGAGI, per germline (reference sequence). This CDR3 region has 13 residues. The DNA of the CDR3 is TGTGCCAGCAGTACGGACAGGGATCAGCCCCAGCATTTT. Encoded protein: CASSTDRDQPQHF.

The gene calls are TRBV9 and TRBJ1-1; 7 nucleotides agree with TRBD1. Germline V gene sequence: CDR1 SGDLS, CDR2 YYNGEE. Losses at the gene ends were 4 bases for V and 5 bases for J; bases not matched to a gene: 8. The CDR3 has 14 amino acids. CDR3 coding DNA: TGTGCCAGCAGCCCTCACGACAGGGCGACTGAAGCTTTCTTT. This encodes CASSPHDRATEAFF. The full variable domain, rest sourced from reference TRBV9 and TRBJ1-1, is DSGVTQTPKHLITATGQRVTLRCSPRSGDLSVYWYQQSLDQGLQFLIQYYNGEERAKGNILERFSAQQFPDLHSELNLSSLELGDSALYFCASSPHDRATEAFFGQGTRLTVV.

The rearrangement joins TRBV12-3 or TRBV12-4 to TRBJ2-2; tentatively, D is TRBD1 (6 bases). The CDR3 is made up of 13 amino acids. With 6 bases removed from V and 7 bases from J, the gap between germline ends came to 12 bases. CDR3 region: CASSRTAYGELFF. CDR3 bases: TGTGCCAGCAGCAGGACAGCATACGGGGAGCTGTTTTTT.

The chain uses TRBV13 and TRBJ2-1; weak D call: TRBD2 (5 bases). This CDR3 comprises 14 residues. Germline V gene data show CDR1 as PRHDT and CDR2 as FYEKMQ (reference sequence). The ends were cut back, 2 bases at V and 10 bases at J, with 15 bases in the middle. DNA of the CDR3: TGTGCCAGCAGCTTACGCATTCAGCGGACCGAGCAGTTCTTC. Translation: CASSLRIQRTEQFF.

This sequence joins TRBV19 and TRBJ1-5; D may be TRBD1 (6 bases). Per the germline V gene, CDR1 is LNHDA and CDR2 is SQIVND (reference sequence). CDR3 length equals 13 residues. Trimming shortened V by 9 bases and J by 6 bases, and 15 bases separated the two germline ends. Here the CDR3 reads CASATGKSQPQHF. The CDR3 DNA reads as TGTGCCAGCGCTACAGGGAAGAGTCAGCCCCAGCATTTT.

The chain carries TRBV6-5 and TRBJ1-2; 12 bases are shared with TRBD1. Germline trimming cut 6 bases from V and 7 bases from J; bases unmatched to any gene: 6. This CDR3 comprises 14 residues. CDR1 and CDR2 (germline): MNHEY, SVGAGI. The CDR3 DNA is TGTGCCAGCAGGGGACAGGGGGCGTCTGGTGGCTACACCTTC. Protein: CASRGQGASGGYTF.

This clone was seen a single time. V gene TRBV15 combines with J gene TRBJ2-7; maybe TRBD1 (6 bases). There are 14 residues in the CDR3. Trimming cost V 0 bases and J 3 bases, with 9 bases left between them. CDR1 and CDR2 (germline): LNHNV, YYDKDF (reference sequence). The CDR3 DNA follows: TGTGCCACCAGCAGAGAGGACAGCCTCTACGAGCAGTACTTC. This sequence encodes CATSREDSLYEQYF.

The chain carries TRBV7-9 and TRBJ2-2, with a possible D match to TRBD2 (6 bases). V was pared by 5 bases and J by 7 bases, with 17 bases between. This CDR3 is built from 15 residues. Germline CDR1 reads SEHNR; CDR2 reads FQNEAQ (reference sequence). The CDR3 loop is CASSPGGPRDGELFF. In DNA, the CDR3 is TGTGCCAGCAGCCCCGGGGGACCGCGGGACGGGGAGCTGTTTTTT.

The chain combines TRBV6-4 with TRBJ2-1, with a weak D call TRBD1 (6 bases). The ends were cut back, 3 bases at V and 7 bases at J, with 13 bases in the middle. Germline V CDR1 and CDR2: MRHNA, SNTAGT. This CDR3 is built from 14 residues. CDR3 protein: CASSEFDRSNEQFF. CDR3 nucleotides: TGTGCCAGCAGTGAATTCGACAGGTCGAATGAGCAGTTCTTC.

The chain recombines TRBV6-1 with TRBJ2-3; unclear D gene. V lost 3 bases and J 1 base, leaving 8 bases between the germline ends. The CDR3 has 14 residues. Germline V gene lookup returns CDR1 MNHNS and CDR2 SASEGT. The CDR3 loop reads CASSDFYRTDTQYF. The CDR3, as DNA: TGTGCCAGCAGTGATTTCTACCGCACAGATACGCAGTATTTT.

This chain links TRBV3-1 (or the pseudogene TRBV3-2) with TRBJ2-2, with D maybe TRBD2 (7 bases). Germline CDR1 reads LGHDT; CDR2 reads YNNKEL (reference sequence). The CDR3 has 15 amino acids. V dropped 5 bases and J dropped 6 bases, with 16 bases sitting between them. DNA of the CDR3: TGTGCCAGCAGCAACCTAGGGGGGGCATCCGGGGAGCTGTTTTTT. Protein: CASSNLGGASGELFF.

J is TRBJ2-3 and V is TRBV19, with a weak D call TRBD2 (6 bases). CDR1 is LNHDA and CDR2 is SQIVND in the germline V gene (reference sequence). V gave up 5 bases and J gave up 6 bases, with 18 bases separating them. This CDR3 region has 15 residues. This CDR3 reads CASSLPRDSRDTQYF. The CDR3, as DNA: TGTGCCAGTAGTCTACCCCGGGACTCACGGGATACGCAGTATTTT.

The chain employs TRBV4-2 and TRBJ2-5; maybe TRBD2 (6 bases). The CDR3 has 14 residues. V lost 1 base and J lost 4, with 10 bases in between. Germline CDR1 and CDR2: LGHNA and YNFKEQ. As DNA, the CDR3 is TGTGCCAGCAGCCAAGGGACTACGGGAGAGACCCAGTACTTC. Its translation: CASSQGTTGETQYF.

The chain employs TRBV19 and TRBJ1-2, with TRBD1 matching 7 bases. J was trimmed by 4 bases and V by 5 bases; bases with no gene match: 13. The CDR3 covers 16 residues. CDR1 LNHDA and CDR2 SQIVND come from the germline V gene (reference sequence). The CDR3 DNA sequence: TGTGCCAGTAGTCCCGAGACCGGGACAGAGGCCTATGGCTACACCTTC. Translating gives CASSPETGTEAYGYTF.

This clone was counted a single time. The chain is built from TRBV29-1 and TRBJ1-2, with TRBD1 matching 9 bases. Germline CDR1 and CDR2: SQVTM and ANQGSEA. V was clipped by 8 bases and J by 4 bases; unmatched bases: 8. The CDR3 length is 13 residues. CDR3 loop: CSFTGGFGYGYTF. The CDR3 bases are TGCAGCTTTACAGGGGGCTTCGGCTATGGCTACACCTTC.

The chain has TRBV6-2 or TRBV6-3 and TRBJ1-1, with TRBD1 identical over 8 bases. Trimming removed 5 bases from V and 4 bases from J; junction bases left unmatched: 9. The CDR3 contains 15 residues. Per germline, CDR1 MNHEY and CDR2 SVGEGT. The CDR3 coding sequence is TGTGCCAGCAGTCTAACCACAGGGGGTACCACTGAAGCTTTCTTT. Translating it yields CASSLTTGGTTEAFF.

This chain connects TRBV19 to TRBJ1-1; a possible D gene is TRBD1 (5 bases). Trimming pared 3 bases from V and 7 bases from J, leaving 15 bases between. The CDR3 runs to 14 residues. Germline loops: CDR1 LNHDA, CDR2 SQIVND (reference sequence). This CDR3 reads CASSMAGTGGEAFF. The CDR3 DNA is TGTGCCAGTAGTATGGCAGGGACTGGGGGTGAAGCTTTCTTT. The whole variable domain, filled in from reference TRBV19 and TRBJ1-1, reads DGGITQSPKYLFRKEGQNVTLSCEQNLNHDAMYWYRQDPGQGLRLIYYSQIVNDFQKGDIAEGYSVSREKKESFPLTVTSAQKNPTAFYLCASSMAGTGGEAFFGQGTRLTVV.